Listed here are 9 T cell receptor beta chains from one sample, sequenced in a study of blood T cells in healthy people across ages. A second about 6 to 12 cycle PCR used barcoded and J-beta primers. TCRdb reprocessed the 5' RACE reads with MiXCR, giving one entry per CDR3 protein. The table includes 1.2 million to 1.5 million distinct CDR3 sequences, roughly 40% detected once. The specimen sequenced was blood. The receptors here all came from a woman under 30 in good health.

CDR3 nucleotides: TGTGCCAGCAGTTCGGACGGCAAGTATGGCTACACCTTC. Its translation is CASSSDGKYGYTF. The rearrangement joins TRBV12-3 or TRBV12-4 to TRBJ1-2; D remains ambiguous. V was shortened by 4 bases and J by 5 bases, with 11 bases between the two germline ends. There are 13 residues in the CDR3.

The rearrangement uses TRBV7-9 and TRBJ2-7, with a weak D call TRBD1 (5 bases). V was cut by 0 bases and J by 3 bases, with 12 bases left in between. Germline V CDR1 and CDR2: SEHNR, FQNEAQ (reference sequence). This CDR3 has 15 residues. CDR3 sequence: CASSLARTSIYEQYF. The CDR3 region has the DNA TGTGCCAGCAGCTTAGCGCGGACATCTATCTACGAGCAGTACTTC.

A few counts support this clonotype. The chain recombines TRBV2 with TRBJ2-3, with D possibly being TRBD1 or TRBD2 (5 bases each). Germline V gene data show CDR1 as SNHLY and CDR2 as FYNNEI. Trimming took off 11 bases at V and 3 bases at J, with 15 bases between the two ends. The CDR3 contains 13 residues. CDR3 nucleotide sequence: TGTGCCGGGACGGGCGCCGGGACAGATACGCAGTATTTT. As protein: CAGTGAGTDTQYF.

The chain joins TRBV6-5 to TRBJ1-5, with 7 bases lining up with TRBD1. Unmatched junction bases numbered 6, after V lost 2 bases and J lost 5 bases. CDR1 is MNHEY and CDR2 is SVGAGI in the germline V gene. This CDR3 has 15 amino acids. CDR3 loop: CASSYQAGGYQPQHF. CDR3 sequence (DNA): TGTGCCAGCAGTTACCAGGCAGGGGGGTATCAGCCCCAGCATTTT.

This sequence joins TRBV12-1 and TRBJ1-6; the table's D call of TRBD1 was not tested on the DNA. TRBV12-1 is reported as a pseudogene. This CDR3 contains 12 residues. CDR3 in DNA: TGTGCCGGCAGCTCGGACAGCTACTTTCTCCACTTT. It yields the protein CAGSSDSYFLHF.

This clonotype was seen only a few times. The V call is TRBV24-1, the J call TRBJ2-1; D tentatively reads TRBD1 or TRBD2 (5 bases each). The CDR3 is 15 residues long. Germline values: CDR1 KGHDR, CDR2 SFDVKD. Deletions cut 9 bases from V and 0 bases from J, with 14 bases between. The CDR3 nucleotides are TGTGCCACCGGAGTTTCCGGGGCCTCCTACAATGAGCAGTTCTTC. Its protein product is CATGVSGASYNEQFF.

The chain joins TRBV12-3 or TRBV12-4 to TRBJ2-5; 7 bases line up with TRBD1. The CDR3 is made up of 15 amino acids. J gave up 4 bases and V 7 bases, and 12 bases lay outside the gene matches. The CDR3 sequence is CASTLDRAPRETQYF. CDR3 nucleotide sequence: TGTGCCAGCACCCTAGACAGGGCGCCACGAGAGACCCAGTACTTC.

This clonotype came up a few times. The chain has TRBV5-5 and TRBJ2-5; the D is unclear. The V gene's germline CDR1 is SGHKS and CDR2 YYEKEE (reference sequence). The CDR3 is made up of 14 amino acids. V lost 0 bases, J lost 3 bases, and 9 bases lay in between. CDR3: CASSLAAEEETQYF. In DNA form, the CDR3 reads TGTGCCAGCAGCTTGGCCGCCGAGGAAGAGACCCAGTACTTC.

The chain is built from TRBV6-5 and TRBJ1-1; D remains unclear. CDR3 length: 14 residues. Trimming removed 6 bases from V and 1 base from J, with 12 bases in between. In germline, CDR1 is MNHEY, CDR2 SVGAGI. For the CDR3, the DNA is TGTGCCAGCAGACACCGGGCATGGAACACTGAAGCTTTCTTT. It codes for CASRHRAWNTEAFF.